Shown below are 18 T cell receptor beta chains from a single sample sequenced in a study of beta chain features in type 1 diabetes. TCRB transcripts that were expressed got sequenced, as all of the isolated RNA had been reverse transcribed. Profiling relied on immunoSEQ multiplex PCR, and the TCRdb table lists in-frame clones only, not all of them. The data contain around 300,000 clones, about 11% of them singletons. The specimen sequenced was naive CD4+ T cells from blood. The receptors here all came from a woman under 40 in good health.

J is TRBJ2-3 and V is TRBV7-2; D unclear. Trimming took 0 bases from V and 7 from J, leaving 5 bases between them. CDR3 length: 12 residues. The germline V gene encodes CDR1 SGHTA and CDR2 FQGNSA. CDR3 DNA sequence: TGTGCCAGCAGCTTAGCGGAGAATACGCAGTATTTT. Protein: CASSLAENTQYF.

This clone was counted a few times. The chain combines TRBV13 with TRBJ2-1; 7 bases are shared with TRBD2. V shed 7 bases, J shed 3 bases, and the junction held 6 bases outside the gene matches. In germline, CDR1 is PRHDT, CDR2 FYEKMQ (reference sequence). The CDR3 sequence is 14 residues long. CDR3 protein: CASNGRHGYNEQFF. The CDR3 DNA follows: TGTGCCAGCAACGGGAGGCACGGCTACAATGAGCAGTTCTTC.

This clone was observed at least ten times. The chain uses TRBV29-1 and TRBJ2-5; 10 bases match TRBD1. Trimming cost V 5 bases and J 3 bases; bases outside gene matches: 3. CDR1 SQVTM and CDR2 ANQGSEA come from the germline V gene. This CDR3 spans 13 amino acids. The CDR3 coding sequence is TGCAGCGTTTCCGGGACAGGGGAAGAGACCCAGTACTTC. Amino acid sequence: CSVSGTGEETQYF.

The chain combines TRBV28 with TRBJ2-1; TRBD2 matches at 13 bases. Germline values: CDR1 MDHEN, CDR2 SYDVKM. The J segment lost 7 bases and the V segment lost 6 bases, leaving 6 bases of the junction unmatched. The CDR3 sequence is 15 residues long. The CDR3: CASSRTSGSINEQFF. The CDR3 DNA reads TGTGCCAGCAGCAGGACTAGCGGGAGTATAAATGAGCAGTTCTTC.

The chain has TRBV18 and TRBJ2-1; 7 bases line up with TRBD2. J lost 5 bases, V lost 1 base, and 8 bases had no gene match. The germline V gene has CDR1 KGHSH and CDR2 LQKENI. There are 16 residues in the CDR3. The DNA for the CDR3 is TGTGCCAGCTCACCACTGGTTGCGGGAGTCCACAATGAGCAGTTCTTC. This gives the protein CASSPLVAGVHNEQFF.

In this sample, this clone turned up a few times. The J gene is TRBJ1-1, the V gene TRBV2; TRBD1 might be the D (5 bases). Trimming took off 7 bases at V and 6 bases at J, with 15 bases between the two ends. The CDR3 totals 13 residues. Germline V CDR1 and CDR2: SNHLY, FYNNEI. The CDR3 reads CASTETEISEAFF. CDR3 bases: TGTGCCAGCACCGAGACAGAAATTTCTGAAGCTTTCTTT. The entire variable domain, with the rest obtained from reference TRBV2 and TRBJ1-1, is as follows: EPEVTQTPSHQVTQMGQEVILRCVPISNHLYFYWYRQILGQKVEFLVSFYNNEISEKSEIFDDQFSVERPDGSNFTLKIRSTKLEDSAMYFCASTETEISEAFFGQGTRLTVV.

This clone has just a few counts. This chain links TRBV7-2 with TRBJ2-5; a possible D gene is TRBD1 (6 bases). The V end lost 4 bases, the J end lost 2 bases, and 11 bases lay between the germline ends. Germline V gene lookup returns CDR1 SGHTA and CDR2 FQGNSA. The CDR3 loop spans 14 amino acids. The DNA for the CDR3 is TGTGCCAGCAGCTCGCGGACAGTACAAGAGACCCAGTACTTC. Its translation is CASSSRTVQETQYF.

This clone was counted between two and nine times. The rearrangement joins TRBV5-4 to TRBJ2-6; perhaps TRBD2 as D (6 bases). This CDR3 comprises 16 residues. Germline CDR1 is SGHNT and CDR2 is YYREEE (reference sequence). With 3 bases removed from V and 10 bases from J, the gap between germline ends came to 20 bases. The CDR3 DNA sequence: TGTGCCAGCAGCTACGGGACTGCGCCGAGAGTAAACGTCCTGACTTTC. Its protein product is CASSYGTAPRVNVLTF.

This chain joins TRBV6-5 and TRBJ1-4; D call uncertain. Germline CDR1 is MNHEY and CDR2 is SVGAGI. There are 14 residues in the CDR3. V lost 6 bases to trimming and J lost 2 bases, with 10 bases between them. In nucleotides, the CDR3 is TGTGCCAGCAGGCCGACAAGGACTAATGAAAAACTGTTTTTT. Protein product: CASRPTRTNEKLFF.

The chain uses TRBV25-1 and TRBJ2-2; D is perhaps TRBD1 (6 bases). The CDR3 totals 13 residues. With 2 bases removed from V and 5 bases from J, the gap between germline ends came to 6 bases. CDR1 MGHDK and CDR2 SYGVNS come from the germline V gene. The CDR3 region has the DNA TGTGCCAGCAGTGAACAGGGGACCGGGGAGCTGTTTTTT. Translated: CASSEQGTGELFF. Full variable domain (remainder filled in from reference TRBV25-1 and TRBJ2-2): EADIYQTPRYLVIGTGKKITLECSQTMGHDKMYWYQQDPGMELHLIHYSYGVNSTEKGDLSSESTVSRIRTEHFPLTLESARPSHTSQYLCASSEQGTGELFFGEGSRLTVL.

In its sample, this clone was seen a few times. The chain combines TRBV30 with TRBJ2-7; no definite D call. Looked up from germline, CDR1 is GTSNPN and CDR2 is SVGIG (reference sequence). The CDR3 is made up of 12 amino acids. The V and J ends lost 6 bases and 0 bases respectively, with 9 bases between them. The CDR3, as DNA: TGTGCCTGCAGACTGTCCTCCTACGAGCAGTACTTC. Its protein product is CACRLSSYEQYF.

This clone has just a few counts. The chain carries TRBV29-1 and TRBJ2-5; 8 bases align to TRBD1. The J call is uncertain, as TRBJ2-7 better fits the DNA end. The CDR3 loop spans 14 amino acids. Germline V gives CDR1 SQVTM, CDR2 ANQGSEA. The CDR3 nucleotides read TGCAGCGCCGAAGGGGGGACAGGACACTACGAGCAGTACTTC. Protein product: CSAEGGTGHYEQYF.

The sample holds a few counts of this clone. Distinct nucleotide sequences in the sample also encode this CDR3. The rearrangement links TRBV5-1 to TRBJ1-2; TRBD1 agrees at 8 bases. After removal of 4 bases from V and 2 bases from J, the junction contained 4 bases not matched to a gene. The germline CDR1 and CDR2 sequences are SGHRS and YFSETQ. The CDR3 covers 14 residues. DNA for the CDR3: TGCGCCAGCAGCCCAAGGACAGGGAACTATGGCTACACCTTC. It codes for CASSPRTGNYGYTF.

A single count supports this clone. The chain joins TRBV7-9 to TRBJ1-2; 8 bases are shared with TRBD1. Germline V CDR1 and CDR2: SEHNR, FQNEAQ (reference sequence). Trimming at V came to 4 bases and at J to 8 bases, leaving 6 bases not matched to a gene. This CDR3 contains 13 residues. CDR3 amino acids: CASSSDREGGYTF. CDR3 nucleotide sequence: TGTGCCAGCAGCTCGGACAGGGAGGGAGGCTACACCTTC.

There are a few counts of this clone. The CDR3 DNA sequence: TGTGCCAGTAGTCGACTAGCGGGAGGGCTCTACGAGCAGTACTTC. It translates to CASSRLAGGLYEQYF. The chain combines TRBV19 with TRBJ2-7, with 14 bases lining up with TRBD2. Looked up from germline, CDR1 is LNHDA and CDR2 is SQIVND (reference sequence). The CDR3 has 15 residues. The trim removed 5 bases at V and 3 bases at J, leaving 3 bases unmatched.

The chain combines TRBV18 with TRBJ2-2; the D gene is possibly TRBD2 (6 bases). The length of the CDR3 is 15 residues. CDR1 is KGHSH and CDR2 is LQKENI in the germline V gene. The V gene lost 2 bases and the J gene lost 3 bases, with 10 bases spanning the gap. CDR3 amino acids: CASSPESGYTGELFF. CDR3 sequence (DNA): TGTGCCAGCTCACCAGAGAGCGGGTACACCGGGGAGCTGTTTTTT.

This clone occurred a few times. The chain has TRBV10-2 and TRBJ2-7, with D possibly being TRBD2 (5 bases). From germline, CDR1 is WSHSY and CDR2 SAAADI. The CDR3 spans 12 residues. V was pared by 8 bases and J by 2 bases, with 10 bases between. CDR3 sequence (DNA): TGCGCCAGCTCGCGGGCTACCTACGAGCAGTACTTC. Translated: CASSRATYEQYF.

The gene calls are TRBV7-9 and TRBJ1-2; TRBD1 matches 9 bases. The V segment lost 3 bases and the J segment 6 bases; nucleotides outside the gene matches: 8. CDR1 and CDR2 from the germline V gene are SEHNR and FQNEAQ (reference sequence). This CDR3 comprises 15 residues. The CDR3 region is CASSLVGGQGNGYTF. The CDR3 DNA reads TGTGCCAGCAGCTTGGTAGGAGGACAGGGGAATGGCTACACCTTC.